This TCR beta chain is drawn from a study of shared clonotypes between healthy human individuals. The material for each subset, its genomic DNA, was split evenly across several immunoSEQ plates. Profiled with immunoSEQ multiplex PCR; TCRdb holds only in-frame clones, not every one. This table has 600,000 or so clones, 95% appearing once. As defined, naive CD8 cells were CD45RO-negative and positively selected for CCR7, with terminally differentiated effector memory CD45RA+ cells excluded. Donors, without exception, were Caucasian adults residing in Nashville, Tennessee. Per germline, CDR1 SGHAT and CDR2 FQNNGV. The length of the CDR3 is 15 residues. J gave up 4 bases and V 5 bases, and 6 bases lay outside the gene matches.

Specimen: naive CD8+ T cells sorted from blood. This chain connects TRBV11-2 to TRBJ2-1, with 9 bases aligning to TRBD2. The clonotype comes from a woman in her 30s in good health. In DNA, the CDR3 is TGTGCCAGCAGCCTCACTAGCGGGCCTTACAATGAGCAGTTCTTC. As protein: CASSLTSGPYNEQFF.